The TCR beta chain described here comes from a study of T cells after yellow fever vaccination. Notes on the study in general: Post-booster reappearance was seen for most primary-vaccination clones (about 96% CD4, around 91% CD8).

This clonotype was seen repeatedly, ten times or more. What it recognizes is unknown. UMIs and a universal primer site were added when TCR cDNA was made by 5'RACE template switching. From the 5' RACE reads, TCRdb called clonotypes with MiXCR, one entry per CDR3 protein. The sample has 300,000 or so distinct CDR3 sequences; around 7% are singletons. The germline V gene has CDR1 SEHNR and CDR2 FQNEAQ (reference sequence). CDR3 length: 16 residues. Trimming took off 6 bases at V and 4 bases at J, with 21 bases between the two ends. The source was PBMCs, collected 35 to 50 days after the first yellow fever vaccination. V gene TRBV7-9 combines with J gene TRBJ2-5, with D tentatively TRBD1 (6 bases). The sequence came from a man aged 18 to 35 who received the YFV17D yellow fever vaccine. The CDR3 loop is CASSSPLGATGETQYF. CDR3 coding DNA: TGTGCCAGCAGTTCCCCCTTGGGGGCCACGGGAGAGACCCAGTACTTC. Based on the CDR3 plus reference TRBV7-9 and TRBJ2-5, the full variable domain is DTGVSQNPRHKITKRGQNVTFRCDPISEHNRLYWYRQTLGQGPEFLTYFQNEAQLEKSRLLSDRFSAERPKGSFSTLEIQRTEQGDSAMYLCASSSPLGATGETQYFGPGTRLLVL.